This TCR beta chain emerged from a study of shared clonotypes between healthy human individuals. CD45RO-negative, CCR7-positively selected cells formed the naive CD8 fraction, excluding terminally differentiated effector memory CD45RA+ cells. Each cell subset's genomic DNA was divided evenly among several immunoSEQ plates. Using immunoSEQ multiplex PCR, the repertoire was profiled, and TCRdb retains in-frame clones only, with some absent. The profile shows some 2 million clones, approximately 94% of them singletons. Broader study findings: Non-shared clonotypes had lower generation probabilities than those shared by all four donors.

Remarks on this clone: Antigen unknown.

The CDR3 contains 18 residues. Germline CDR1 MNHEY, CDR2 SMNVEV (reference sequence). J was trimmed by 2 bases and V by 0 bases; bases with no gene match: 7. The rearrangement uses TRBV27 and TRBJ2-2; 9 positions match TRBD1. Sample: naive CD8+ T cells sorted from blood. This sequence was found in a man between 18 and 35 years old in good health. The CDR3 protein is CASSLSAGTGTNTGELFF. The CDR3 nucleotides are TGTGCCAGCAGTTTATCGGCAGGGACAGGGACAAACACCGGGGAGCTGTTTTTT.